This T cell receptor (beta chain) was identified during a study of blood T cells in healthy people across ages (dated by TCRdb to the mid-2010s). Background on the whole study: In model experiments, template switching captured roughly one uniquely barcoded TCR beta cDNA molecule for every two T cells. Using deep sequencing normalized with unique cDNA molecular identifiers, the study measured how TCR beta repertoire diversity changes with age. The donors were divided into four age groups: young (average approximately 17 years), middle-aged (approximately 39), aged (around 59) and long-lived (82). Donors of different ages were randomly distributed across sequencing lanes to avoid experimental bias. The study analyzed two additional independent replicas of 1 million unique cDNA reads from the same blood draw for two donors, one aged 18 to 30 and one aged 80 or older. Study-wide conclusions, independent of this receptor: Because the CMV infection status of the donors was unknown, age-related changes in expanded clonotypes may potentially have been confounded. Observed TCR beta diversity per million T cells fell roughly linearly with age, and a significant reduction was already apparent by age roughly 40. Estimates of total diversity based on one million sequenced T cells were considered lower bounds and underestimates. Compared with the aged group, the long-lived group had more naive CD4+ T cells, fewer expanded clones and increased TCR diversity, suggesting age selection. There was a strong correlation between observed TCR beta diversity and the percentage of naive T cells measured by flow cytometry. Since profiling was done on bulk unsorted PBMCs, naive and antigen-experienced compartments could not be conclusively compared.

The donors were some 36 Caucasian individuals from Russia, aged 6 to 90 years, who were systemically healthy. Each donor gave about 9.7 milliliters of peripheral blood, drawn into EDTA-treated Vacutainer tubes. Ficoll-Paque density-gradient centrifugation was used to isolate PBMCs, with at least 6.5 million per sample. Total RNA, at least 6 micrograms per sample, was extracted from PBMCs with Trizol reagent. For every donor, flow cytometry on a PBMC aliquot measured the percentage of naive CD45RAhigh/CD27high T cells. This clonotype occurred a few times. Its antigen remains unidentified. No base qualities exist here, and no much larger clone lies one base off it. V is cut back by 5 bases and J by 6 bases, with 6 bases in the junction unmatched. Including the terminal cysteine and phenylalanine, the CDR3 comprises 15 residues. Left in the record is the CDR3 DNA by itself, 45 bases read in frame from the first base.

Library preparation used 5' RACE. Sequencing relied on an Illumina HiSeq 2500. A second PCR of roughly 7 to 11 cycles was performed with a sample-barcoded 5' primer and a J-beta primer mix. A template-switch 5' adaptor carrying 12 random nucleotides introduced a unique molecular identifier onto each TCR beta cDNA molecule. Each sample yielded at least 2.5 million CDR3-containing paired-end reads. All of the RNA was converted into first-strand cDNA using the Mint cDNA synthesis kit, with a TRBC-specific oligonucleotide serving as the primer. After uracil-DNA glycosylase treatment, a first 18-cycle PCR used universal primers M1SS and BC2_uni_R on all cDNA. The authors processed their data as follows. For normalization, 1 million high-quality reads, each with a distinct molecular identifier, were randomly selected from each sample. Instead of being binned into consensus sequences, reads with shared molecular identifiers were discarded. CDR3 identification, clonotype clustering and error correction used MiTCR with a Q25 quality threshold and the strictest error-elimination algorithm. Lower-bound total TCR beta diversity was estimated with a nonparametric unseen species model using Euler transformation. In TCRdb, the public reads were trimmed at Q25 with fastp and aligned with MiXCR, with productive beta chains retained. CDR3 protein sequences are deduplicated, and each keeps its most common genes and DNA. TCRdb, not the authors, supplied the V and J calls. The sample table lists 700,000 to 950,000 distinct CDR3 sequences, about 40% of them with a count of one. 20% to 25% of the sample comes from the top ten.

The specimen was blood. The chain uses TRBV12-3 or TRBV12-4 and TRBJ2-1, with TRBD2 matching 11 junction bases. The sequence derives from a woman aged 60 to 75 in good health. The CDR3 region has the sequence CASSIRLAGTNEQFF. At the DNA level, the sequence is TGTGCCAGCAGTATCCGACTAGCGGGAACCAATGAGCAGTTCTTC.